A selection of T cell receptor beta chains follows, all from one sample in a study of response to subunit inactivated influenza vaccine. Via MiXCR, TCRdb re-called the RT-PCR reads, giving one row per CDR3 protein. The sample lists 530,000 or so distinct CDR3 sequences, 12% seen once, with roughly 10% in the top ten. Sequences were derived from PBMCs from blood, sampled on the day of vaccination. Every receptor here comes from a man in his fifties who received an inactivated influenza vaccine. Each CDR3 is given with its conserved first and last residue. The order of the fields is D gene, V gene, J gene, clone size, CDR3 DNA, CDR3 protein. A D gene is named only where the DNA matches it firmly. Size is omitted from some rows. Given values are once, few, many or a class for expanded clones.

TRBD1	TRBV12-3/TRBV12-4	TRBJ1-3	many	TGTGCCAGCAGAGGACAGGGGCGGAACACCATATATTTT	CASRGQGRNTIYF
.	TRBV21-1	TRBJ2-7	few	TGTGCCAGCAGTCGGGACCGTCAGGAAAACTACGAGCAGTACTTC	CASSRDRQENYEQYF
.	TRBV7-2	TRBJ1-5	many	TGTGCCAGCAGCTTAGAGGCCGGGACCAATCAGCCCCAGCATTTT	CASSLEAGTNQPQHF
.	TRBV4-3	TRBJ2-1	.	TGCGCCAGCAGCCAAGATTGGGGCGGGACCTACAATGAGCAGTTCTTC	CASSQDWGGTYNEQFF
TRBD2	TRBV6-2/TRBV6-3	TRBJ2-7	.	TGTGCCAGCAGTTACTCGATCCCCGGGACTAGCCTATACGAGCAGTACTTC	CASSYSIPGTSLYEQYF
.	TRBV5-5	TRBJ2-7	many	TGTGCCAGCAGCTTGGTGCTATACTTGGAGCAGTACTTC	CASSLVLYLEQYF
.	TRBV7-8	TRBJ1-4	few	TGTGCCAGCAGCTTAGGGAGTGGGACAACTAATGAAAAACTGTTTTTT	CASSLGSGTTNEKLFF
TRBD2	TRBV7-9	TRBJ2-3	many	TGTGCCAGCAGCCGAAGCGGGGGCACAGATACGCAGTATTTT	CASSRSGGTDTQYF
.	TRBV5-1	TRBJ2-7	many	TGCGCCAGCAGCGACCTCTACGAGCAGTACTTC	CASSDLYEQYF
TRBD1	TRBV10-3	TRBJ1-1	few	TGTGCCATCAGTTATTCAGGGGGTTTGAGTGAAGCTTTCTTT	CAISYSGGLSEAFF
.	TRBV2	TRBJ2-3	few	TGTGCCAGCAGTATAGGCAGAAGCACAGATACGCAGTATTTT	CASSIGRSTDTQYF
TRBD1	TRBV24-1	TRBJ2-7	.	TGTGCCACCAGTGATTCGGGGGACAGGCAGTACGAGCAGTACTTC	CATSDSGDRQYEQYF
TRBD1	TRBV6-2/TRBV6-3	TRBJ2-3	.	TGTGCCAGCAGTTACTCGTCTACTTCTACAGGGGGTGGCACAGATACGCAGTATTTT	CASSYSSTSTGGGTDTQYF
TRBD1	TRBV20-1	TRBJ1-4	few	TGCAGTGCTAGAGATCGAGGGGGCGGAAATGAAAAACTGTTTTTT	CSARDRGGGNEKLFF
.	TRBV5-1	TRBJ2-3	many	TGCGCCAGCAGCTTAGCCCTGGCCACAGATACGCAGTATTTT	CASSLALATDTQYF
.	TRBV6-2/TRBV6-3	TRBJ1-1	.	TGTGCCAGCAGGAGTGGCAGGCCGAACACTGAAGCTTTCTTT	CASRSGRPNTEAFF
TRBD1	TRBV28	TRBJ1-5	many	TGTGCCAGCAGTTCGACAGGGGGGATCGAGTATAGCAATCAGCCCCAGCATTTT	CASSSTGGIEYSNQPQHF
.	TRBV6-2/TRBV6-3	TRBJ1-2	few	TGTGCCAGCAGTACCGGGACTCCCGGTTTACGCGGCTACACCTTC	CASSTGTPGLRGYTF
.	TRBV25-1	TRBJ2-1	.	TGTGCCAGCAGTGATAGTGGCTTCTACAATGAGCAGTTCTTC	CASSDSGFYNEQFF
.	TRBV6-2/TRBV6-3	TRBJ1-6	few	TGTGCCAGCAGTGGAAGAAGCTCCTATAATTCACCCCTCCACTTT	CASSGRSSYNSPLHF
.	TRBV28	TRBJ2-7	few	TGTGCCAGCAGTTTAAGGCACTACGAGCAGTACTTC	CASSLRHYEQYF
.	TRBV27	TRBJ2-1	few	TGTGCCAGCAGTTTCTCCCGACTAGGGGTTGAGCAGTTCTTC	CASSFSRLGVEQFF
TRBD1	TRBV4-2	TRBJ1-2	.	TGTGCCAGCAGCCAAGGACAGGGAAGGGGTGGCTACACCTTC	CASSQGQGRGGYTF
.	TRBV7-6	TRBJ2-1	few	TGTGCCAGCAGCTTATCTGCGGGTCTCTACAATGAGCAGTTCTTC	CASSLSAGLYNEQFF
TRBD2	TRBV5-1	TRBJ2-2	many	TGCGCCAGCAGCTCGGGACTAGCGTCGAACACCGGGGAGCTGTTTTTT	CASSSGLASNTGELFF
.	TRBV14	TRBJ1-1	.	TGTGCCAGCAGCCTCCTATCCGGGACGAACACTGAAGCTTTCTTT	CASSLLSGTNTEAFF
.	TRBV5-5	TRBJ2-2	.	TGTGCCAGCAGCCCAGTTCGGACCGGGGAGCTGTTTTTT	CASSPVRTGELFF
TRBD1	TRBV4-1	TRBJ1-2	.	TGCGCCAGCAGCGCTCCGGGACAGGGGCGGCAACGCTATGGCTACACCTTC	CASSAPGQGRQRYGYTF
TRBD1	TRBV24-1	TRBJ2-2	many	TGTGCCACCAGTGATGACAGGGGCTTCAGGGCGAACACCGGGGAGCTGTTTTTT	CATSDDRGFRANTGELFF
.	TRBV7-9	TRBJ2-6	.	TGTGCCAGCAGGTTCGGGCCGCAAGCCTCTGGGGCCAACGTCCTGACTTTC	CASRFGPQASGANVLTF
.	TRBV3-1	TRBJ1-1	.	TGTGCCAGCAGCCAAGATTTTCAGGCATGGGAAGCTTTCTTT	CASSQDFQAWEAFF
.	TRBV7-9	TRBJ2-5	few	TGTGCCAGCAGCCGGGGGCAAGAGACCCAGTACTTC	CASSRGQETQYF
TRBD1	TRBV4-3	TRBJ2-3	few	TGCGCCAGCAGCCAAGCGGGACAGCCACACACAGATACGCAGTATTTT	CASSQAGQPHTDTQYF
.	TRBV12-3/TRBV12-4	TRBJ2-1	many	TGTGCCAGCATCGAGAGGGGCTACAATGAGCAGTTCTTC	CASIERGYNEQFF
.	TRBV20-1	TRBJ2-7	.	TGCAGTGCTGAGGGCGGGGTGGTGGGGTACGAGCAGTACTTC	CSAEGGVVGYEQYF
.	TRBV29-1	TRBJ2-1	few	TGCAGCGGGTGGGGAAGCTCCTACAATGAGCAGTTCTTC	CSGWGSSYNEQFF
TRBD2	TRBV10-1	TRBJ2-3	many	TGCGCCAGCAGTGAGTCCCTAGCGGGGGGGCTCGCAGATACGCAGTATTTT	CASSESLAGGLADTQYF